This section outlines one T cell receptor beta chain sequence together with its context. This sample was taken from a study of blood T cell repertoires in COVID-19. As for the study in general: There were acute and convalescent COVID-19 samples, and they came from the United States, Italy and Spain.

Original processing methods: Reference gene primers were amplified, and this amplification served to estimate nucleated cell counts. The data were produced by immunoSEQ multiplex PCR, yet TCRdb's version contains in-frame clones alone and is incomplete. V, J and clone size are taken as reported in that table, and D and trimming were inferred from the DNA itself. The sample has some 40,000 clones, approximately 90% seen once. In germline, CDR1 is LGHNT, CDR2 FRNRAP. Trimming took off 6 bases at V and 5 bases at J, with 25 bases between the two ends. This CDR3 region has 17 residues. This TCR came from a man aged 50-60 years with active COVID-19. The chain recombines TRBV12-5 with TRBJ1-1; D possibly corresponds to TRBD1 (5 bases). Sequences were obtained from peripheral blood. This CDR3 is CASGSPLTGGLLTEAFF. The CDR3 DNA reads TGTGCTAGTGGCTCTCCCCTTACAGGAGGGTTACTGACTGAAGCTTTCTTT.